This paragraph reports one T cell receptor beta chain. Seattle enrolled patients during active infection and tracked them longitudinally. This record comes from a study of blood T cell repertoires in COVID-19. Study context: The study drew acute and convalescent COVID-19 samples from the United States, Italy and Spain. T cells, B-cell-depleted T cells, or PBMCs provided the cDNA or gDNA that served as material.

Losses at the gene ends were 2 bases for V and 1 base for J; bases not matched to a gene: 9. The CDR3 is 17 residues long. Germline V gene lookup returns CDR1 SGHVS and CDR2 FQNEAQ. Original data processing: The assay estimated nucleated cells by amplifying reference gene primers. This table comes from immunoSEQ multiplex PCR, and its TCRdb copy is limited to in-frame clones, with some not included. V and J calls and clone size follow that table, whereas D and trimming were derived from the DNA. The table includes some 180,000 clones, around four fifths detected once. The sequence came from a woman at least 80 years old with COVID-19, enrolled during active disease. This chain links TRBV7-8 with TRBJ2-7; 9 bases fit TRBD1. Sample: peripheral blood. The CDR3 is CASSLTSPGTGSYEQYF. The CDR3 DNA is TGTGCCAGCAGCTTAACCAGCCCCGGGACAGGGTCCTACGAGCAGTACTTC.